A single sample gave rise to the 23 T cell receptor beta chains below, sequenced in a study of T cell responses to AZD1222 COVID-19 vaccine. Clones were read by immunoSEQ multiplex PCR, and TCRdb kept only the in-frame ones, dropping some. The sample holds 120,000 to 150,000 clones, approximately 90% seen once. The specimen comprised peripheral blood, sampled 28 days after the second AZD1222 dose. These receptors all stem from an adult who received the AZD1222 COVID-19 vaccine.

This clone appeared once. V usage is TRBV6-2 or TRBV6-3 and J usage is TRBJ2-5, with 11 bases matching TRBD2. CDR1 and CDR2 from the germline V gene are MNHEY and SVGEGT. The CDR3 sequence is 15 residues long. With V trimmed by 4 bases and J by 5 bases, 6 bases remained unmatched. In DNA, the CDR3 is TGTGCCAGCAGTTTTAGCGGGGGGGCCGGTGAGACCCAGTACTTC. This encodes CASSFSGGAGETQYF.

The chain combines TRBV6-5 with TRBJ1-5; 8 bases fit TRBD1. The CDR3 has 15 residues. The V and J ends lost 6 bases and 5 bases, in that order; junction bases with no gene match: 9. Germline values: CDR1 MNHEY, CDR2 SVGAGI. CDR3 DNA: TGTGCCAGCAGACGCGACAGGGGCCGCCATCAGCCCCAGCATTTT. Protein sequence: CASRRDRGRHQPQHF.

V usage is TRBV18 and J usage is TRBJ2-1, with 9 bases matching TRBD1. This CDR3 is built from 14 residues. V was clipped by 6 bases and J by 5 bases; unmatched bases: 5. Germline-derived CDR1 and CDR2 are KGHSH and LQKENI. The CDR3 spells CASSGDRVNNEQFF. For the CDR3, the DNA is TGTGCCAGCTCCGGGGACAGGGTTAACAATGAGCAGTTCTTC.

V is TRBV27 and J is TRBJ1-5, with TRBD1 identical over 8 bases. This CDR3 spans 14 amino acids. V lost 5 bases to trimming and J lost 7 bases; unmatched junction nucleotides: 7. Germline V gives CDR1 MNHEY, CDR2 SMNVEV (reference sequence). This CDR3 is CASSPGQGRQPQHF. CDR3 DNA sequence: TGTGCCAGCAGTCCCGGACAGGGACGGCAGCCCCAGCATTTT.

This CDR3 reads CASGPGGMAKNIQYF. CDR3 in DNA: TGTGCTAGTGGCCCTGGGGGGATGGCCAAAAACATTCAGTACTTC. This sequence joins TRBV12-5 and TRBJ2-4; possible D gene TRBD2, 6 bases. Trimming took off 6 bases at V and 1 base at J, with 13 bases between the two ends. The length of the CDR3 is 15 residues. From germline, CDR1 is LGHNT and CDR2 FRNRAP.

The chain couples TRBV7-9 to TRBJ1-2; D remains ambiguous. CDR1 is SEHNR, CDR2 FQNEAQ, per germline (reference sequence). CDR3 size: 12 residues. Trimming cost V 4 bases and J 2 bases, with 5 bases left between them. CDR3 amino acids: CASSSSNYGYTF. The CDR3 nucleotides read TGTGCCAGCAGCTCGTCGAACTATGGCTACACCTTC.

The chain employs TRBV3-1 (or the pseudogene TRBV3-2) and TRBJ2-1, with TRBD2 identical over 10 bases. This CDR3 has 13 amino acids. The V and J ends lost 9 bases and 8 bases, in that order; junction bases with no gene match: 7. The V gene's germline CDR1 is LGHDT and CDR2 YNNKEL (reference sequence). The CDR3 coding sequence is TGTGCCAGTGAGGGGACTAGCGTCTATGAGCAGTTCTTC. As protein: CASEGTSVYEQFF.

CDR3 region: CASRRQGRNTEAFF. CDR3 sequence (DNA): TGTGCCAGCCGGAGACAGGGCCGGAACACTGAAGCTTTCTTT. The gene calls are TRBV28 and TRBJ1-1; 7 bases align to TRBD1. Germline V lookup: CDR1 MDHEN, CDR2 SYDVKM. The junction had 7 bases not matched to a gene; V was cut back by 8 bases and J by 1 base. The CDR3 has 14 residues. The full variable domain, completed using reference TRBV28 and TRBJ1-1, is DVKVTQSSRYLVKRTGEKVFLECVQDMDHENMFWYRQDPGLGLRLIYFSYDVKMKEKGDIPEGYSVSREKKERFSLILESASTNQTSMYLCASRRQGRNTEAFFGQGTRLTVV.

V is TRBV5-5 and J is TRBJ2-7; D may correspond to TRBD1 or TRBD2 (7 bases each). From germline, CDR1 is SGHKS and CDR2 YYEKEE (reference sequence). Deletions cut 1 base from V and 4 bases from J, with 15 bases between. There are 15 residues in the CDR3. The CDR3 nucleotides are TGTGCCAGCAGCTTGCTGGCAGGGGGGGTTTACGAGCAGTACTTC. Translation: CASSLLAGGVYEQYF.

V gene TRBV11-3 combines with J gene TRBJ1-6; a weak D match, TRBD1 (5 bases). Germline V gene sequence: CDR1 SGHNT, CDR2 YENEEA. This CDR3 contains 13 residues. Trimming took off 0 bases at V and 8 bases at J, with 5 bases between the two ends. The CDR3 DNA follows: TGTGCCAGCAGCTTAGACAGGGATTCACCCCTCCACTTT. Encoded protein: CASSLDRDSPLHF. The full variable domain, its missing parts supplied by reference TRBV11-3 and TRBJ1-6, is EAGVVQSPRYKIIEKKQPVAFWCNPISGHNTLYWYLQNLGQGPELLIRYENEEAVDDSQLPKDRFSAERLKGVDSTLKIQPAELGDSAVYLCASSLDRDSPLHFGNGTRLTVT.

This chain joins TRBV29-1 and TRBJ1-2, with D hard to call. Germline values: CDR1 SQVTM, CDR2 ANQGSEA. CDR3 length: 10 residues. The germline V and J ends were trimmed by 7 bases and 7 bases, with 10 bases remaining between them. The CDR3 loop is CSADNVGYTF. The CDR3 nucleotides read TGCAGCGCCGACAACGTTGGCTACACCTTC.

The chain links TRBV6-2 or TRBV6-3 to TRBJ1-1, with D perhaps matching TRBD1 (5 bases). Per germline, CDR1 MNHEY and CDR2 SVGEGT. With 4 bases removed from V and 1 base from J, the gap between germline ends came to 7 bases. There are 13 residues in the CDR3. The CDR3 bases are TGTGCCAGCAGTTTAGGACAGAACACTGAAGCTTTCTTT. Translating it yields CASSLGQNTEAFF.

The chain links TRBV10-2 to TRBJ1-5; maybe TRBD1 (6 bases). The V and J ends lost 0 bases and 4 bases respectively, with 10 bases between them. CDR3 length: 15 amino acids. CDR1 is WSHSY and CDR2 is SAAADI in the germline V gene. The CDR3 reads CASSESAGVNQPQHF. DNA for the CDR3: TGCGCCAGCAGTGAGTCTGCAGGGGTGAATCAGCCCCAGCATTTT.

This chain joins TRBV7-2 and TRBJ2-7, with D possibly being TRBD1 (5 bases). The CDR3 sequence is 14 residues long. CDR1 and CDR2 from the germline V gene are SGHTA and FQGNSA. The germline V and J ends were trimmed by 2 bases and 2 bases, with 10 bases remaining between them. The CDR3 sequence: CASSLQGGAYEQYF. The CDR3 DNA reads TGTGCCAGCAGCTTACAGGGCGGAGCCTACGAGCAGTACTTC.

This rearrangement joins TRBV7-2 to TRBJ2-5; possible D gene TRBD2, 6 bases. This CDR3 region has 14 residues. Trimming pared 5 bases from V and 2 bases from J, leaving 12 bases between. Germline CDR1 SGHTA, CDR2 FQGNSA. CDR3 nucleotides: TGTGCCAGCAGCCCCCCCGGGGGACAAGAGACCCAGTACTTC. This encodes CASSPPGGQETQYF.

The rearrangement uses TRBV11-3 and TRBJ1-6; D is undetermined. CDR1 SGHNT and CDR2 YENEEA come from the germline V gene. The CDR3 length is 13 residues. Trimming stripped 8 bases from V and 8 bases from J, with 13 bases between. CDR3 protein: CASYTLTYSPLHF. The CDR3 nucleotides are TGTGCCAGCTACACTTTAACTTATTCACCCCTCCACTTT.

The V call is TRBV19, the J call TRBJ1-1; possible D gene TRBD1, 5 bases. V gave up 4 bases and J gave up 0 bases, with 12 bases separating them. The CDR3 runs to 15 residues. Germline assignment: CDR1 LNHDA and CDR2 SQIVND (reference sequence). The CDR3 spells CASSSPGLLNTEAFF. The CDR3 region has the DNA TGTGCCAGTAGTAGTCCGGGACTCCTGAACACTGAAGCTTTCTTT.

The rearrangement links TRBV19 to TRBJ1-2; unclear D gene. Germline V gene data show CDR1 as LNHDA and CDR2 as SQIVND (reference sequence). The CDR3 sequence is 13 residues long. V was pared by 5 bases and J by 8 bases, with 15 bases between. The CDR3 loop is CASSLSGPGGYTF. DNA of the CDR3: TGTGCCAGTAGTTTATCCGGGCCCGGGGGCTACACCTTC.

Only one count was recorded for this clone. The chain links TRBV12-5 to TRBJ2-1, with TRBD2 matching over 13 bases. V lost 3 bases and J lost 3; bases outside the gene matches: 14. Germline loops: CDR1 LGHNT, CDR2 FRNRAP. The CDR3 covers 20 residues. CDR3 DNA sequence: TGTGCTAGTGGTTTCCTTAGGGGACTAGCGGGACCAGGGGTCTACAATGAGCAGTTCTTC. Its protein product is CASGFLRGLAGPGVYNEQFF.

This sequence joins TRBV11-3 and TRBJ2-3; D may match TRBD1 or TRBD2 (5 bases each). This CDR3 contains 13 residues. Germline V gives CDR1 SGHNT, CDR2 YENEEA. Trimming removed 3 bases from V and 8 bases from J, with 12 bases in between. CDR3 nucleotide sequence: TGTGCCAGCAGCTTTGAGGGGTTTGTTACGCAGTATTTT. It codes for CASSFEGFVTQYF. The full variable domain, its missing parts supplied by reference TRBV11-3 and TRBJ2-3, is EAGVVQSPRYKIIEKKQPVAFWCNPISGHNTLYWYLQNLGQGPELLIRYENEEAVDDSQLPKDRFSAERLKGVDSTLKIQPAELGDSAVYLCASSFEGFVTQYFGPGTRLTVL.

The J gene is TRBJ1-1, the V gene TRBV6-4; TRBD1 agrees at 10 bases. The germline gives CDR1 MRHNA, CDR2 SNTAGT. Germline trimming cut 6 bases from V and 0 bases from J; bases unmatched to any gene: 1. CDR3 length: 14 residues. CDR3 DNA: TGTGCCAGCAGGGGACAGGGGATGAACACTGAAGCTTTCTTT. It encodes CASRGQGMNTEAFF.

This rearrangement joins TRBV19 to TRBJ2-7; D may be TRBD1 (6 bases). Per germline, CDR1 LNHDA and CDR2 SQIVND (reference sequence). CDR3 size: 13 residues. V lost 5 bases to trimming and J lost 3 bases, with 11 bases between them. CDR3 loop: CASSDTGNYEQYF. The DNA for the CDR3 is TGTGCCAGTAGTGACACAGGGAACTACGAGCAGTACTTC.

As DNA, the CDR3 is TGTGCCAGCAGCTTGGGTCGCATGGGACTGGAGAACACCGGGGAGCTGTTTTTT. Translation: CASSLGRMGLENTGELFF. This rearrangement joins TRBV5-4 to TRBJ2-2; D is perhaps TRBD2 (6 bases). This CDR3 has 18 amino acids. Trimming took 0 bases from V and 1 from J, leaving 16 bases between them. The germline gives CDR1 SGHNT, CDR2 YYREEE (reference sequence).